This T cell receptor beta chain originates from a study of T cell responses to AZD1222 COVID-19 vaccine. Trimming removed 8 bases from V and 4 bases from J; junction bases left unmatched: 8. Germline V CDR1 and CDR2: SNHLY, FYNNEI. This CDR3 region has 14 residues. Regarding the study as a whole: Baseline seropositivity characterized only a handful of AZD1222 recipients.

A remark on this clone: The antigen remains unidentified.

The data were produced by immunoSEQ multiplex PCR, yet TCRdb's version contains in-frame clones alone and is incomplete. The data show 75,000 to 95,000 clones, approximately 88% seen once. The receptor comes from an adult who received the MenACWY meningococcal vaccine as a control. Sequencing was performed on peripheral blood, taken 28 days after the second dose of the MenACWY control vaccine. The V call is TRBV2, the J call TRBJ1-5, with 7 bases that match TRBD1. DNA for the CDR3: TGTGCCAGCGGTGGGACAGCCTGGAATCAGCCCCAGCATTTT. It codes for CASGGTAWNQPQHF.